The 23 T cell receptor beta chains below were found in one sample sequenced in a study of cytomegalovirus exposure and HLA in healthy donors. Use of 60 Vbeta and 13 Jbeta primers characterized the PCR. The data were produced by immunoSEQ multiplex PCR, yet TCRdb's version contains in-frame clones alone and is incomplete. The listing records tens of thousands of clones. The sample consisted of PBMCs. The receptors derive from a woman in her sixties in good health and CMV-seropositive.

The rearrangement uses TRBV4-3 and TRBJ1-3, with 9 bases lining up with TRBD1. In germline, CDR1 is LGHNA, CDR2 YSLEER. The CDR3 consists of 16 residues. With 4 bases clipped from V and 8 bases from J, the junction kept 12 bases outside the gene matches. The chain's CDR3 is CASSRSYTGGVDTIYF. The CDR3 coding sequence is TGCGCCAGCAGCCGTAGTTATACAGGGGGCGTTGACACCATATATTTT.

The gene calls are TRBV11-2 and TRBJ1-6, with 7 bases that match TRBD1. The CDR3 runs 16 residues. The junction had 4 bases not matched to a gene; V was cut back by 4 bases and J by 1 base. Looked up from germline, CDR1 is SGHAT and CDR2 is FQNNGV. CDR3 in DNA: TGTGCCAGCAGCTCCAAGGGGGCTTCCTATAATTCACCCCTCCACTTT. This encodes CASSSKGASYNSPLHF.

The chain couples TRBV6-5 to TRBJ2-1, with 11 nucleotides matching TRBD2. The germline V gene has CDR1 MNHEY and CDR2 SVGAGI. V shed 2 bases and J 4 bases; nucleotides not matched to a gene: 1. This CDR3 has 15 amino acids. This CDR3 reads CASSYTSGGYNEQFF. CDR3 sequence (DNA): TGTGCCAGCAGTTACACTAGCGGGGGTTACAATGAGCAGTTCTTC.

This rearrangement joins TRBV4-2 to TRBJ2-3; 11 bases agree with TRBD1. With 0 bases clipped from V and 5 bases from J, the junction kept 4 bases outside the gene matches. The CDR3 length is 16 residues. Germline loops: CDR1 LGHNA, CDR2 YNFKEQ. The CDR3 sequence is CASSQDPGQGVDTQYF. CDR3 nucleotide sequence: TGTGCCAGCAGCCAAGATCCGGGACAGGGGGTAGATACGCAGTATTTT.

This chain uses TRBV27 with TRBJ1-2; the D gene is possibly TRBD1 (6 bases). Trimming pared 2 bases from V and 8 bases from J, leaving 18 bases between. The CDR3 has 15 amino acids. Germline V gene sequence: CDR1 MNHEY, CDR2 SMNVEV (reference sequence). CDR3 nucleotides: TGTGCCAGCAGTTTAGTGGGACAAAGGGGTGGCGGCTACACCTTC. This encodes CASSLVGQRGGGYTF.

The CDR3 is CASSLDALQGYEQYF. In nucleotides, the CDR3 is TGCGCCAGCAGCTTGGACGCTCTACAGGGGTACGAGCAGTACTTC. The chain joins TRBV5-1 to TRBJ2-7, with 7 bases aligning to TRBD1. Germline V gene lookup returns CDR1 SGHRS and CDR2 YFSETQ. Trimming took 0 bases from V and 4 from J; bases not matched to a gene: 7. The CDR3 contains 15 residues.

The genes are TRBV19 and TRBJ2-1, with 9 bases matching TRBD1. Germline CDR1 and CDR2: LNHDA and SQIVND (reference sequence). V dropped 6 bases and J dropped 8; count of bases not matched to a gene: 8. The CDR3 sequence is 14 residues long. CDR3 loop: CASRPGQGGHEQFF. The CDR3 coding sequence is TGTGCCAGTAGACCGGGACAGGGAGGTCATGAGCAGTTCTTC.

Here the CDR3 reads CASSQEGDRAGRNTEAFF. CDR3 nucleotides: TGCGCCAGCAGCCAAGAAGGGGACAGGGCGGGGAGGAACACTGAAGCTTTCTTT. The rearrangement links TRBV4-1 to TRBJ1-1; 9 bases fit TRBD1. The CDR3 runs 18 residues. CDR1 MGHRA and CDR2 YSYEKL come from the germline V gene. V was clipped by 0 bases and J by 1 base; unmatched bases: 9.

In DNA form, the CDR3 reads TGTGCCAGCAGCCCCCAGGGGTGGACGGCCACCGGGGAGCTGTTTTTT. Protein: CASSPQGWTATGELFF. V gene TRBV7-2 combines with J gene TRBJ2-2, with D perhaps matching TRBD1 (6 bases). The CDR3 spans 16 residues. Trimming stripped 5 bases from V and 4 bases from J, with 17 bases between. The V gene's germline CDR1 is SGHTA and CDR2 FQGNSA.

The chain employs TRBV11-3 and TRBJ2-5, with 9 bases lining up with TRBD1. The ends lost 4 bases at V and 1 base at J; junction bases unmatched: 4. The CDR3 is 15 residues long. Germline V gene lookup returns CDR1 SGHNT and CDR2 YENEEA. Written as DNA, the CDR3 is TGTGCCAGCAGCTCCCGGGACAGGGCCCAAGAGACCCAGTACTTC. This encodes CASSSRDRAQETQYF.

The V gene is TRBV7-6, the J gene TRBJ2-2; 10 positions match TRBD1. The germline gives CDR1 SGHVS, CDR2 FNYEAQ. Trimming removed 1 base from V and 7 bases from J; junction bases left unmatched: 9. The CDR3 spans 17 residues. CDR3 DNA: TGTGCCAGCAGCTTAGGGGGCCGACAGGGGGCAGTCGGGGAGCTGTTTTTT. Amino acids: CASSLGGRQGAVGELFF.

The CDR3 coding sequence is TGTGCCAGCAGCGTAGTAGGGGTAGATGGGGCCAACGTCCTGACTTTC. It translates to CASSVVGVDGANVLTF. The chain recombines TRBV9 with TRBJ2-6, with D possibly TRBD1 on 5 matching bases. The germline V and J ends were trimmed by 0 bases and 3 bases, with 10 bases remaining between them. The CDR3 sequence is 16 residues long. Germline values: CDR1 SGDLS, CDR2 YYNGEE.

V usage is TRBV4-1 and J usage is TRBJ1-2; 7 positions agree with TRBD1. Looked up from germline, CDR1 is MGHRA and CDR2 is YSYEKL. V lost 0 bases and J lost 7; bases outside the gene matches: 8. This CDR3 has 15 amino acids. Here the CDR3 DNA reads TGCGCCAGCAGCCAAGATGGGGGATACAGGGGTGGCTACACCTTC. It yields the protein CASSQDGGYRGGYTF.

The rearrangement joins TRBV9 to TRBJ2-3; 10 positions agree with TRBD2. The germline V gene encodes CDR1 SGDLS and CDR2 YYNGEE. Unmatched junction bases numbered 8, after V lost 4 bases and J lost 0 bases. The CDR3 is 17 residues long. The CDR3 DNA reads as TGTGCCAGCAGCCCACCACTAGCGGGGATTAGCACAGATACGCAGTATTTT. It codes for CASSPPLAGISTDTQYF.

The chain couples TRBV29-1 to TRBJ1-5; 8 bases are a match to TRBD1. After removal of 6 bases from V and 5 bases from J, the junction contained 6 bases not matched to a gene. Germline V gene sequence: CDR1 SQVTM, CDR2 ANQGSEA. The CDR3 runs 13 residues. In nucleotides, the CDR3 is TGCAGCGTAAAACAGGGGGTTGATCAGCCCCAGCATTTT. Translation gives CSVKQGVDQPQHF.

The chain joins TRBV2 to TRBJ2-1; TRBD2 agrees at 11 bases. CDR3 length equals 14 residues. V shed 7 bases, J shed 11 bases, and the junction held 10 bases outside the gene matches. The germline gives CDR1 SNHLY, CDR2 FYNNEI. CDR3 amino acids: CASTPRASGGQQFF. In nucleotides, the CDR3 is TGTGCCAGCACCCCTCGGGCTAGCGGGGGGCAGCAGTTCTTC.

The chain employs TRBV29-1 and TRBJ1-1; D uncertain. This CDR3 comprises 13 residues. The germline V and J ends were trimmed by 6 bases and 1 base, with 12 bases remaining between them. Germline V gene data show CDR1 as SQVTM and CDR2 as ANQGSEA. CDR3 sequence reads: CSVLRGANTEAFF. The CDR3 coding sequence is TGCAGCGTCCTACGGGGAGCGAACACTGAAGCTTTCTTT.

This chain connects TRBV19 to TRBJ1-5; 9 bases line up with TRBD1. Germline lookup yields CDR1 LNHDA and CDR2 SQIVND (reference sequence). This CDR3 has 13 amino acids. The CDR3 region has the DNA TGTGGTGCGGGACAGGGTGCAAATCAGCCCCAGCATTTT. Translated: CGAGQGANQPQHF.

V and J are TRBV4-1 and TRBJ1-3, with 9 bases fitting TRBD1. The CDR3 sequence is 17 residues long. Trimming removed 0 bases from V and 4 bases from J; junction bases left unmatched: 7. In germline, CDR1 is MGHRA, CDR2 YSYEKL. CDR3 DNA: TGCGCCAGCAGCCAAGAGACAGGGGGGCGGCTGGGAAACACCATATATTTT. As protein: CASSQETGGRLGNTIYF.

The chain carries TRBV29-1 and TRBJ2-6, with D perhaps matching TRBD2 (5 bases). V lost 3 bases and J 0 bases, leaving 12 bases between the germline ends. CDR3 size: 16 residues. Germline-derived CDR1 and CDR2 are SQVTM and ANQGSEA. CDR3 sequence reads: CSVEQGRSSGANVLTF. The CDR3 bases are TGCAGCGTTGAGCAAGGGAGAAGCTCTGGGGCCAACGTCCTGACTTTC.

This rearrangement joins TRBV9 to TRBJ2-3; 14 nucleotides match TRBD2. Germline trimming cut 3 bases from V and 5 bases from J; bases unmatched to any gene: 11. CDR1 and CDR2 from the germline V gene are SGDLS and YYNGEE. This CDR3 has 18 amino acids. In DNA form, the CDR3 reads TGTGCCAGCAGCGCCTCCCGGACTAGCGGGGGGCCATTAGATACGCAGTATTTT. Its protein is CASSASRTSGGPLDTQYF.

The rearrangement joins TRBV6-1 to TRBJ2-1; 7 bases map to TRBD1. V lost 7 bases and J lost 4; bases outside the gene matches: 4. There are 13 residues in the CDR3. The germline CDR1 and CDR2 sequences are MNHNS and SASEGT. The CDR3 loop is CASKPGQYNEQFF. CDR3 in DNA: TGTGCCAGCAAACCGGGACAGTACAATGAGCAGTTCTTC.

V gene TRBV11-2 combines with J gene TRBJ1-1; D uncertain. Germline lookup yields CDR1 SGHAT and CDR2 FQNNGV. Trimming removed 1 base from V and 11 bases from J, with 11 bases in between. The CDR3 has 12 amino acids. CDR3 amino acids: CASSLGAGKAFF. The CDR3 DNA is TGTGCCAGCAGCTTAGGTGCGGGGAAGGCTTTCTTT.